Detailed here is one TCR beta chain. The CDR3 sequence is 16 residues long. With 4 bases removed from V and 9 bases from J, the gap between germline ends came to 22 bases. Germline values: CDR1 MGHRA, CDR2 YSYEKL. Sequencing used immunoSEQ multiplex PCR; TCRdb keeps in-frame clones, though not all of them. The sample has about 62,000 clones, 70% to 80% seen once. The data were taken from a study of blood T cell repertoires in COVID-19. About the study: Acute and convalescent COVID-19 specimens originated in the United States, Italy and Spain.

The sample comprised peripheral blood. This TCR came from a man aged 60 to 75 with acute or convalescent COVID-19. The chain is built from TRBV4-1 and TRBJ1-5; possibly TRBD1 for D (6 bases). The CDR3 sequence is CASSPSELRGPLPQHF. The CDR3 bases are TGCGCCAGCAGCCCCTCGGAGCTCAGGGGCCCCCTGCCCCAGCATTTT.